The 2 T cell receptor beta chains below all came from one sample that was sequenced in a study of blood T cells in healthy people across ages. Then a second PCR, running about 6 to 12 cycles, was carried out with a sample-barcoded 5' primer and a J-beta primer mix. TCRdb re-called the 5' RACE reads with MiXCR, one entry per CDR3 protein. In the table there are about 650,000 distinct CDR3 sequences, around 50% of which are singletons. The sample was blood. The receptor set was obtained from a woman of 80 years or more in good health.

In DNA form, the CDR3 reads TGTGCCAGCTCACCGGGACAGCCGAATCAGCCCCAGCATTTT. Amino acid sequence: CASSPGQPNQPQHF. This rearrangement joins TRBV18 to TRBJ1-5; the match to TRBD1 covers 7 bases. This CDR3 contains 14 residues. The ends lost 3 bases at V and 4 bases at J; junction bases unmatched: 3. Germline values: CDR1 KGHSH, CDR2 LQKENI.

This clonotype was detected once. The chain carries TRBV6-6 and TRBJ2-7, with 12 bases lining up with TRBD1. This CDR3 has 16 amino acids. The V segment lost 5 bases and the J segment 4 bases; nucleotides outside the gene matches: 9. Germline lookup yields CDR1 MNHNY and CDR2 SVGAGI (reference sequence). The CDR3 region is CASSNRDRGLKYEQYF. The CDR3 coding sequence is TGTGCCAGCAGTAACCGGGACAGGGGGCTTAAATACGAGCAGTACTTC.